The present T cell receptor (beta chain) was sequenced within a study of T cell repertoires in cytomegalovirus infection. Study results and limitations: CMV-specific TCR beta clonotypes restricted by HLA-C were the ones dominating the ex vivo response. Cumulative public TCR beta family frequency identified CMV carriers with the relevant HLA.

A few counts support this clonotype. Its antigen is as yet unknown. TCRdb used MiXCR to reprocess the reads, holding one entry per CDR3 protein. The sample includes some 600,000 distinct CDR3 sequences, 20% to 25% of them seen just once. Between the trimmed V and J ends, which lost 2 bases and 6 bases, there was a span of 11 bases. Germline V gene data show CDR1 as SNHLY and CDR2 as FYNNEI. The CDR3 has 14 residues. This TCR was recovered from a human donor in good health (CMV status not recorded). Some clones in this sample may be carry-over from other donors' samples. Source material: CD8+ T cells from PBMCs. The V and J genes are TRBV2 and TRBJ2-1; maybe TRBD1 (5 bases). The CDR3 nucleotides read TGTGCCAGCAGTGAACAGGGTAATGGCAATGAGCAGTTCTTC. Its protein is CASSEQGNGNEQFF.